This T cell receptor (beta chain) derives from a study of T cell responses to AZD1222 COVID-19 vaccine. Study findings and constraints: Nearly half of spike-specific TCRs reportedly target variant regions that are unmutated in the B.1.351 and B.1.1.7 variants.

A word on this clone: Its antigen is not identified.

Profiling relied on immunoSEQ multiplex PCR, and the TCRdb table lists in-frame clones only, not all of them. The data hold over 30,000 clones, with 88% observed a single time. J was trimmed by 4 bases and V by 4 bases; bases with no gene match: 6. CDR1 is SGHRS, CDR2 YFSETQ, per germline. The CDR3 spans 15 residues. The TCR was taken from an adult who received the MenACWY meningococcal vaccine as a control. The chain has TRBV5-1 and TRBJ2-7, with 12 nucleotides matching TRBD1. The sequenced sample was peripheral blood, obtained 28 days after the second dose of the MenACWY control vaccine. The chain's CDR3 is CASSPGTGGRYEQYF. The CDR3 DNA follows: TGCGCCAGCAGCCCCGGGACAGGGGGCAGGTACGAGCAGTACTTC. Variable domain in full (rest from reference TRBV5-1 and TRBJ2-7): KAGVTQTPRYLIKTRGQQVTLSCSPISGHRSVSWYQQTPGQGLQFLFEYFSETQRNKGNFPGRFSGRQFSNSRSEMNVSTLELGDSALYLCASSPGTGGRYEQYFGPGTRLTVT.